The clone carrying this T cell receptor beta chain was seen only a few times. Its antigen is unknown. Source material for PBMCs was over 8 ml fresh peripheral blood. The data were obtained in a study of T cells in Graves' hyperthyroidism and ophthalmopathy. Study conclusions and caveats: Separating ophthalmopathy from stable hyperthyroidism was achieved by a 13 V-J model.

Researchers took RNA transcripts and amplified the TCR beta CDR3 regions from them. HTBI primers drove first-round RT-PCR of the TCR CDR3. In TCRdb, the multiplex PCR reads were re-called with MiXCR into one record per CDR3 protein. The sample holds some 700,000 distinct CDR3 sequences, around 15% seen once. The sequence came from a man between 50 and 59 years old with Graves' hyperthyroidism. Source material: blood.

The CDR3 region has the DNA TGTGCCAGTAGTACAGGACAGCCAGGGGAGACCCAGTACTTC. Residues: CASSTGQPGETQYF. This chain uses TRBV19 with TRBJ2-5, with D tentatively TRBD1 (6 bases). The ends were cut back, 4 bases at V and 5 bases at J, with 14 bases in the middle. The CDR3 totals 14 residues. CDR1 and CDR2 from the germline V gene are LNHDA and SQIVND (reference sequence).